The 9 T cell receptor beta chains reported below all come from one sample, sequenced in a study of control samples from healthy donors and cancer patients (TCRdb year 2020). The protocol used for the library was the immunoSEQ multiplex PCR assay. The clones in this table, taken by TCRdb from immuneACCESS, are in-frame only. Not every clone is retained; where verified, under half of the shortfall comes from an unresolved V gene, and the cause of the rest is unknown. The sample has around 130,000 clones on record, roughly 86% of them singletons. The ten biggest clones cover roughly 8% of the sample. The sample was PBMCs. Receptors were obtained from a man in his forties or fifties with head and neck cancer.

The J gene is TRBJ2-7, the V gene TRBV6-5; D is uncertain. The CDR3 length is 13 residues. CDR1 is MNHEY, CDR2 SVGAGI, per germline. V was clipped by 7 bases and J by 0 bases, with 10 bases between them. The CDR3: CASTSTRSYEQYF. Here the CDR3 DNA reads TGTGCCAGCACATCGACACGCTCCTACGAGCAGTACTTC.

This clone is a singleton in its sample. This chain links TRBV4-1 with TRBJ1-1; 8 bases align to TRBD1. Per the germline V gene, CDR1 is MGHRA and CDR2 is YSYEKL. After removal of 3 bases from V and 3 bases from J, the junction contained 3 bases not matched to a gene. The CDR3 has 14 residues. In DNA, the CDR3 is TGCGCCAGCAGCCACCCGGACAGGGACACTGAAGCTTTCTTT. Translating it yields CASSHPDRDTEAFF.

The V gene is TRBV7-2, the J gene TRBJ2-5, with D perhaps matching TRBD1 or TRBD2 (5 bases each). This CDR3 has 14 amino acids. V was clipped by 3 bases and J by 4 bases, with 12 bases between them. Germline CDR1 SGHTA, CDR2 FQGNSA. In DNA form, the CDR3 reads TGTGCCAGCAGCTTGGGACCCGTCGGAGAGACCCAGTACTTC. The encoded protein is CASSLGPVGETQYF.

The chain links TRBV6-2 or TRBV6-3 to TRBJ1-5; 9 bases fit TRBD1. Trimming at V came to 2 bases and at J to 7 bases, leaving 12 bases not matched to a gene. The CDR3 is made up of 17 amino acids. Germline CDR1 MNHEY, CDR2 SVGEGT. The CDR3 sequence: CASSYGTDRGGRQPQHF. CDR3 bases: TGTGCCAGCAGTTACGGGACGGACAGGGGAGGTAGACAGCCCCAGCATTTT.

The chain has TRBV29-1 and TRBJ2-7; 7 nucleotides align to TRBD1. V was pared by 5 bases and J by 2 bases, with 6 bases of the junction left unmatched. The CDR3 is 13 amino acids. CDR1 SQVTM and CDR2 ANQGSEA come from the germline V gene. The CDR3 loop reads CSVFGQATYEQYF. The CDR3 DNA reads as TGCAGCGTTTTCGGACAGGCAACCTACGAGCAGTACTTC.

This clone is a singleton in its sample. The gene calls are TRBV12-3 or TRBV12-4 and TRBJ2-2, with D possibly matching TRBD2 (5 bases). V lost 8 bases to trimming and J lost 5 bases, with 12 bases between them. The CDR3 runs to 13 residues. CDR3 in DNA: TGTGCCAGCCGCCGGTCGGGGACCGGGGAGCTGTTTTTT. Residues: CASRRSGTGELFF.

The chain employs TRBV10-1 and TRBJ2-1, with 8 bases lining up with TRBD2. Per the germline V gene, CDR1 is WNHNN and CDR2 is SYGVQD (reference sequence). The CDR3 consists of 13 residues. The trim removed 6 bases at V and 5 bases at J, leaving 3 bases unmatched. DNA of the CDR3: TGCGCCAGCAGCGCGGGACTAGACAATGAGCAGTTCTTC. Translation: CASSAGLDNEQFF.

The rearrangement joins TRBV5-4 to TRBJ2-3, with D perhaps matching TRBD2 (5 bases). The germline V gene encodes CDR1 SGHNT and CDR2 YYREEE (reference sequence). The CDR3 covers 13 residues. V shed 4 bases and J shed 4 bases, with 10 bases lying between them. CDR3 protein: CASSLTGADTQYF. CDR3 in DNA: TGTGCCAGCAGCCTCACCGGGGCAGATACGCAGTATTTT.

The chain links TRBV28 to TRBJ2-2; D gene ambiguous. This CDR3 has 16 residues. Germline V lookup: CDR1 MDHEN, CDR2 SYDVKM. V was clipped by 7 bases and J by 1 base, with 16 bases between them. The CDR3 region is CASNPGWPLNTGELFF. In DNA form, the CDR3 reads TGTGCCAGCAACCCCGGGTGGCCCCTGAACACCGGGGAGCTGTTTTTT.